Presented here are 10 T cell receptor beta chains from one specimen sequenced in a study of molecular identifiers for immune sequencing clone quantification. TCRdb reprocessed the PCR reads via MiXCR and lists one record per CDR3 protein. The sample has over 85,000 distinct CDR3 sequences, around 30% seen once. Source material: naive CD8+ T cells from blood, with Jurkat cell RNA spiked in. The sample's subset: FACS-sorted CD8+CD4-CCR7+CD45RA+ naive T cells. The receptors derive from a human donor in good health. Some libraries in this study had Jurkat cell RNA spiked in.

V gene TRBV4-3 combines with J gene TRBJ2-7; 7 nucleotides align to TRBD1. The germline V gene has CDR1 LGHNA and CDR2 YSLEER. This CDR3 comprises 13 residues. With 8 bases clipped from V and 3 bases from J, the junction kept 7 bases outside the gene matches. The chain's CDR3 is CASRPGQHYEQYF. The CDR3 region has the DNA TGCGCCAGCCGCCCGGGACAGCACTACGAGCAGTACTTC.

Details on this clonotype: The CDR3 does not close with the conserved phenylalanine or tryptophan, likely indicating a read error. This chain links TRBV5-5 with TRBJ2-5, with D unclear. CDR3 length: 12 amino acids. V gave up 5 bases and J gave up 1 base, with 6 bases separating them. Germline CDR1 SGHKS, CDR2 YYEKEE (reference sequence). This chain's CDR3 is CASRKSQETQYL. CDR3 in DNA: TGTGCCAGCAGGAAGTCCCAAGAGACCCAGTACCTC.

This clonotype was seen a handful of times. The CDR3 here is CSVEDLGGLQETQYF. CDR3 DNA: TGCAGCGTTGAAGATCTTGGGGGACTCCAAGAGACCCAGTACTTC. The J gene is TRBJ2-5, the V gene TRBV29-1; a weak D match, TRBD2 (6 bases). Germline V CDR1 and CDR2: SQVTM, ANQGSEA. This CDR3 is 15 amino acids long. The V end lost 0 bases, the J end lost 1 base, and 12 bases lay between the germline ends.

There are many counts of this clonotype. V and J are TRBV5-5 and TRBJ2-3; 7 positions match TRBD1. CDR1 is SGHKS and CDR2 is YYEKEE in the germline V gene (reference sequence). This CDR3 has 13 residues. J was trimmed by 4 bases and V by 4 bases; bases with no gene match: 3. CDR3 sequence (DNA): TGTGCCAGCAGCACGGACAGGTCAGATACGCAGTATTTT. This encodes CASSTDRSDTQYF.

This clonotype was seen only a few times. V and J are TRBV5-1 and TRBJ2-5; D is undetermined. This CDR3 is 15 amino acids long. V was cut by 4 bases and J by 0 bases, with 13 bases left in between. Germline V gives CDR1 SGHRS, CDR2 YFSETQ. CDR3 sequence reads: CASSRITEYQETQYF. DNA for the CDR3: TGCGCCAGCAGCCGCATAACAGAGTACCAAGAGACCCAGTACTTC.

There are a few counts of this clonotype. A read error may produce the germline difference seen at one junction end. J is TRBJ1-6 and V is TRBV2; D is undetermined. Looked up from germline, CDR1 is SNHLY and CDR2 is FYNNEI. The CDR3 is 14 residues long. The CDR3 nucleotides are TGTGCCAGCATGCGGAGCTCCCATAATTCACCCCTCCACTTT. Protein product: CASMRSSHNSPLHF.

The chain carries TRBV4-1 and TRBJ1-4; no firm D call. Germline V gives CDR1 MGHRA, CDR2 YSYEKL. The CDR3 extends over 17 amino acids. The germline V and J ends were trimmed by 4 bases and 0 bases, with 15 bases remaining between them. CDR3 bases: TGCGCCAGCAGCCCGTTTAACTCAGGCGCAACTAATGAAAAACTGTTTTTT. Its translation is CASSPFNSGATNEKLFF.

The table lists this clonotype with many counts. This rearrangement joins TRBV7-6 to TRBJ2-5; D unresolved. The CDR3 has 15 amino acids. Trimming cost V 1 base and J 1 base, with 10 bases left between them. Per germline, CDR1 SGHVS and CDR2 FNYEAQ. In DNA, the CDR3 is TGTGCCAGCAGCTTAGACGGTGGTCCCCAAGAGACCCAGTACTTC. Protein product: CASSLDGGPQETQYF.

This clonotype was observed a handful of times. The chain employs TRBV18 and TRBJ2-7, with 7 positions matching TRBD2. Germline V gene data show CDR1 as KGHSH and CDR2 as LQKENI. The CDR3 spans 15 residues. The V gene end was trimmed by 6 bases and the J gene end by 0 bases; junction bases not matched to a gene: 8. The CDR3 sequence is CASSPSGESSYEQYF. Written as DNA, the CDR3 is TGTGCCAGCTCTCCGAGCGGGGAAAGCTCCTACGAGCAGTACTTC.

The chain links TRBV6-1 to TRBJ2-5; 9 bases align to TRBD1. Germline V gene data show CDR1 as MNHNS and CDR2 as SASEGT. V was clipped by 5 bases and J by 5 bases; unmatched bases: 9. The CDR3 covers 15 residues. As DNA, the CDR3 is TGTGCCAGCAGTTTACCCGGGACAGGGTCTGAGACCCAGTACTTC. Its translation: CASSLPGTGSETQYF.